This T cell receptor beta chain was identified in a study of shared clonotypes between healthy human individuals. The length of the CDR3 is 16 residues. Deletions cut 1 base from V and 0 bases from J, with 9 bases between. The germline V gene encodes CDR1 KGHSH and CDR2 LQKENI. Spread over ten immunoSEQ deep assay plates, unsorted PBMC DNA underwent sequencing. Clones were read by immunoSEQ multiplex PCR, and TCRdb kept only the in-frame ones, dropping some. Of hundreds of thousands of clones listed, over 60% are singletons. All donors qualified as healthy HIV-negative adults and had experienced no recent acute infections or vaccinations. When samples were unsorted, roughly 81 million PBMCs were used for genomic DNA.

The chain joins TRBV18 to TRBJ1-4; D gene unclear. The TCR sequence derives from a woman aged 40 to 50 in good health. Some clones in this sample may be carry-over from other donors' samples. Input material: PBMCs. CDR3 nucleotide sequence: TGTGCCAGCTCACCACTCGGTCGGGCAACTAATGAAAAACTGTTTTTT. Translated: CASSPLGRATNEKLFF.